This TCR beta chain was recorded in a study of cytomegalovirus exposure and HLA in healthy donors. Study-wide background: A previous analysis identified 95 million to 120 million unique TCR beta sequences derived from 180 million or so T cells.

In this sample, this clone turned up once. PCR was performed using 60 Vbeta and 13 Jbeta primers. Clones were read by immunoSEQ multiplex PCR, and TCRdb kept only the in-frame ones, dropping some. Counted here are some 130,000 clones, over 70% occurring once; the ten biggest clones make up roughly 1.5%. V trimming: 1 base; J trimming: 7 bases; junction bases outside the gene matches: 6. Germline CDR1 is SGHVS and CDR2 is FQNEAQ. The CDR3 is 16 amino acids. This chain uses TRBV7-8 with TRBJ2-2; TRBD2 matches 10 bases. This receptor was identified in a woman aged 18-29 years in good health and CMV-seronegative. Material: PBMCs. The CDR3 DNA reads as TGTGCCAGCAGCTTAGGACTAGCGGGTTATGGCGGGGAGCTGTTTTTT. Protein sequence: CASSLGLAGYGGELFF. Full variable domain (missing parts from reference TRBV7-8 and TRBJ2-2): GAGVSQSPRYKVAKRGQDVALRCDPISGHVSLFWYQQALGQGPEFLTYFQNEAQLDKSGLPSDRFFAERPEGSVSTLKIQRTQQEDSAVYLCASSLGLAGYGGELFFGEGSRLTVL.